Below, 19 T cell receptor beta chains from the same sample are listed, as sequenced in a study of blood T cell repertoires in COVID-19. Using immunoSEQ multiplex PCR, the repertoire was profiled, and TCRdb retains in-frame clones only, with some absent. The sample has roughly 120,000 clones, roughly 86% seen once. The sequenced sample was peripheral blood. The source is a human donor in a cohort sampled during active COVID-19.

The J gene is TRBJ2-1, the V gene TRBV5-1; D is undetermined. In germline, CDR1 is SGHRS, CDR2 YFSETQ. The V end was cut by 4 bases, the J end by 0 bases, with 8 bases between. CDR3 length equals 14 residues. CDR3 sequence reads: CASSPLYSYNEQFF. The CDR3 region has the DNA TGCGCCAGCAGCCCCCTTTACTCCTACAATGAGCAGTTCTTC.

In the case of this clone: Other DNA sequences from this sample encode an identical CDR3 as well. The chain joins TRBV18 to TRBJ1-2; maybe TRBD1 (5 bases). Germline CDR1 and CDR2: KGHSH and LQKENI. Trimming cost V 5 bases and J 8 bases, with 24 bases left between them. The CDR3 covers 16 residues. The CDR3 nucleotides read TGTGCCAGCTCAGCTCTCGAGAACAGCGGGCGGGGGGGCTACACCTTC. Amino acid sequence: CASSALENSGRGGYTF.

Only one count was recorded for this clone. This chain connects TRBV7-9 to TRBJ2-5, with 11 bases aligning to TRBD2. V lost 5 bases, J lost 5 bases, and 7 bases stayed unmatched. From germline, CDR1 is SEHNR and CDR2 FQNEAQ (reference sequence). The CDR3 sequence is 15 residues long. CDR3 nucleotides: TGTGCCAGCAGCCCTCCTAGCGGGAGGACTGAGACCCAGTACTTC. It translates to CASSPPSGRTETQYF.

This clone has more than one count but fewer than ten. This rearrangement joins TRBV2 to TRBJ1-1; 7 bases line up with TRBD1. Losses at the gene ends were 4 bases for V and 7 bases for J; bases not matched to a gene: 6. CDR1 is SNHLY and CDR2 is FYNNEI in the germline V gene. There are 13 residues in the CDR3. CDR3 protein: CASSGTGRYEAFF. CDR3 DNA: TGTGCCAGCAGTGGGACAGGACGATATGAAGCTTTCTTT.

This rearrangement joins TRBV14 to TRBJ2-1, with D perhaps matching TRBD2 (6 bases). CDR3 length: 17 residues. Trimming removed 4 bases at V and 0 bases at J, with 16 bases between. The germline CDR1 and CDR2 sequences are SGHDN and FVKESK. The CDR3 DNA reads TGTGCCAGCAGCCGATCCTCTAGCGCTGGCTCCTACAATGAGCAGTTCTTC. Protein sequence: CASSRSSSAGSYNEQFF. Combining the CDR3 with reference TRBV14 and TRBJ2-1 gives the whole variable domain EAGVTQFPSHSVIEKGQTVTLRCDPISGHDNLYWYRRVMGKEIKFLLHFVKESKQDESGMPNNRFLAERTGGTYSTLKVQPAELEDSGVYFCASSRSSSAGSYNEQFFGPGTRLTVL.

This clone appeared once. The gene calls are TRBV7-8 and TRBJ1-4; D gene uncertain. The CDR3 sequence is 15 residues long. V was trimmed by 2 bases and J by 3 bases, leaving 10 bases between them. Germline-derived CDR1 and CDR2 are SGHVS and FQNEAQ. The CDR3 sequence is CASSLTILSNEKLFF. DNA of the CDR3: TGTGCCAGCAGCTTAACAATCCTCTCTAATGAAAAACTGTTTTTT. Variable domain in full (rest from reference TRBV7-8 and TRBJ1-4): GAGVSQSPRYKVAKRGQDVALRCDPISGHVSLFWYQQALGQGPEFLTYFQNEAQLDKSGLPSDRFFAERPEGSVSTLKIQRTQQEDSAVYLCASSLTILSNEKLFFGSGTQLSVL.

As regards this clone: An end of the junction differs from the germline gene, which may be a read error. The chain links TRBV2 to TRBJ2-3; 9 bases are a match to TRBD1. CDR3 length: 12 amino acids. CDR1 and CDR2 from the germline V gene are SNHLY and FYNNEI. CDR3 region: CASSPDRGRSPF. CDR3 DNA sequence: TGTGCCAGCAGCCCGGACAGGGGTCGGTCCCCGTTT.

The rearrangement joins TRBV18 to TRBJ1-2; D is ambiguous. V gave up 2 bases and J gave up 1 base, with 14 bases separating them. CDR3 size: 16 residues. In germline, CDR1 is KGHSH, CDR2 LQKENI. CDR3 nucleotide sequence: TGTGCCAGCTCACCAGAGAGGGCAGCCTATAACTATGGCTACACCTTC. Translating it yields CASSPERAAYNYGYTF.

The genes are TRBV18 and TRBJ2-1; a possible D gene is TRBD1 (5 bases). V was clipped by 4 bases and J by 5 bases, with 6 bases between them. CDR3 length equals 12 residues. Germline lookup yields CDR1 KGHSH and CDR2 LQKENI. CDR3 protein: CASSQQDNEQFF. The CDR3 DNA sequence: TGTGCCAGCTCACAACAGGACAATGAGCAGTTCTTC.

The V and J genes are TRBV7-2 and TRBJ2-7; the match to TRBD2 covers 14 bases. This CDR3 is built from 15 residues. Germline assignment: CDR1 SGHTA and CDR2 FQGNSA. V trimming: 4 bases; J trimming: 2 bases; junction bases outside the gene matches: 1. DNA for the CDR3: TGTGCCAGCAGCTGGACTAGCGGGAGGACCTACGAGCAGTACTTC. Its translation is CASSWTSGRTYEQYF.

The chain couples TRBV5-1 to TRBJ2-7; 12 nucleotides agree with TRBD1. The CDR3 is 16 residues long. The trim removed 4 bases at V and 4 bases at J, leaving 9 bases unmatched. CDR1 is SGHRS, CDR2 YFSETQ, per germline. Here the CDR3 reads CASSAQPGQGAYEQYF. CDR3 nucleotides: TGCGCCAGCAGCGCTCAGCCGGGACAGGGGGCTTACGAGCAGTACTTC. Full variable domain (missing parts from reference TRBV5-1 and TRBJ2-7): KAGVTQTPRYLIKTRGQQVTLSCSPISGHRSVSWYQQTPGQGLQFLFEYFSETQRNKGNFPGRFSGRQFSNSRSEMNVSTLELGDSALYLCASSAQPGQGAYEQYFGPGTRLTVT.

This clone was detected once. The chain carries TRBV6-5 and TRBJ2-7; tentative D call: TRBD2 (5 bases). Germline loops: CDR1 MNHEY, CDR2 SVGAGI. V shed 11 bases and J shed 4 bases, with 15 bases lying between them. The CDR3 has 12 residues. The CDR3 is CASVEVGYEQYF. The CDR3 bases are TGTGCCTCAGTGGAGGTAGGGTACGAGCAGTACTTC.

The chain employs TRBV24-1 and TRBJ2-6; TRBD2 matches at 7 bases. Germline V CDR1 and CDR2: KGHDR, SFDVKD. There are 15 residues in the CDR3. The junction had 2 bases not matched to a gene; V was cut back by 4 bases and J by 3 bases. The CDR3 DNA reads TGTGCCACCAGTGAGGGGGGGTTTGGGGCCAACGTCCTGACTTTC. The encoded protein is CATSEGGFGANVLTF.

This chain uses TRBV19 with TRBJ1-1; D is ambiguous. Trimming pared 5 bases from V and 8 bases from J, leaving 9 bases between. CDR3 length equals 11 residues. Germline V gene sequence: CDR1 LNHDA, CDR2 SQIVND (reference sequence). DNA of the CDR3: TGTGCCAGTAGTGAAGGGAGGGAAGCTTTCTTT. Translated, it gives CASSEGREAFF. Full variable domain (rest looked up from reference TRBV19 and TRBJ1-1): DGGITQSPKYLFRKEGQNVTLSCEQNLNHDAMYWYRQDPGQGLRLIYYSQIVNDFQKGDIAEGYSVSREKKESFPLTVTSAQKNPTAFYLCASSEGREAFFGQGTRLTVV.

The chain joins TRBV11-2 to TRBJ2-2; 11 bases align to TRBD2. The germline V gene has CDR1 SGHAT and CDR2 FQNNGV. V lost 5 bases and J lost 7; bases outside the gene matches: 9. This CDR3 spans 16 amino acids. CDR3: CASSTHTGTSGGELFF. The DNA for the CDR3 is TGTGCCAGCAGCACCCACACCGGGACTAGCGGCGGGGAGCTGTTTTTT.

The V call is TRBV5-1, the J call TRBJ2-7, with 8 bases matching TRBD2. The V and J ends lost 4 bases and 6 bases, in that order; junction bases with no gene match: 15. The CDR3 spans 16 residues. Germline CDR1 reads SGHRS; CDR2 reads YFSETQ. CDR3 in amino acids: CASSLHGGEGRREQYF. DNA for the CDR3: TGCGCCAGCAGCCTCCACGGGGGGGAGGGCCGTCGCGAGCAGTACTTC.

Regarding this clone: Compared with germline, one end of the junction differs, possibly owing to a read error. The chain combines TRBV19 with TRBJ1-5, with TRBD1 as a possible D gene (6 bases). This CDR3 is 14 amino acids long. Germline values: CDR1 LNHDA, CDR2 SQIVND (reference sequence). CDR3 in amino acids: CTSSNRVSNQPQHF. The CDR3 region has the DNA TGTACCAGTAGCAACAGGGTTAGCAATCAGCCCCAGCATTTT.

There are a few counts of this clone. The chain recombines TRBV27 with TRBJ2-7, with 12 nucleotides matching TRBD2. Germline loops: CDR1 MNHEY, CDR2 SMNVEV (reference sequence). The CDR3 is 17 amino acids. V was clipped by 3 bases and J by 2 bases; unmatched bases: 8. CDR3 in amino acids: CASSLTSGGLKTYEQYF. In DNA form, the CDR3 reads TGTGCCAGCAGTTTGACTAGCGGGGGTCTCAAGACCTACGAGCAGTACTTC.

The rearrangement links TRBV4-1 to TRBJ2-1; 9 nucleotides agree with TRBD2. V lost 0 bases to trimming and J lost 4 bases; unmatched junction nucleotides: 13. This CDR3 region has 19 residues. Looked up from germline, CDR1 is MGHRA and CDR2 is YSYEKL. The CDR3 is CASSQDKGIAGARYNEQFF. In nucleotides, the CDR3 is TGCGCCAGCAGCCAAGATAAGGGGATAGCGGGAGCTCGTTACAATGAGCAGTTCTTC.